One sample yielded the 30 T cell receptor beta chains listed below, sequenced in a study of human T cells and chemical hapten exposure. MiXCR, applied by TCRdb to the RACE reads, yields one record per CDR3 protein. Here the sample spans around 330,000 distinct CDR3 sequences, about 5% being singletons. Time point noted: pre-sensitization, week 0. The treatment: therapeutic diphenylcyclopropenone sensitization with weekly scalp DPC. The material was whole blood, obtained in connection with sensitization to the hapten diphenylcyclopropenone (DPC). The origin of the receptors is a young woman with alopecia areata. Some clones in this sample may be carry-over from other donors' samples.

This clonotype was counted ten times or more. The chain recombines TRBV6-5 with TRBJ1-1; D might be TRBD1 (5 bases). Germline values: CDR1 MNHEY, CDR2 SVGAGI. V shed 10 bases and J shed 10 bases, with 19 bases lying between them. The CDR3 has 12 residues. CDR3 protein: CATLVGEGGAFF. CDR3 DNA sequence: TGTGCCACCCTGGTGGGGGAAGGAGGAGCTTTCTTT.

The chain carries TRBV4-3 and TRBJ1-4; 11 positions match TRBD1. V dropped 1 base and J dropped 7; count of bases not matched to a gene: 2. This CDR3 is 15 amino acids long. The germline CDR1 and CDR2 sequences are LGHNA and YSLEER. CDR3 nucleotide sequence: TGCGCCAGCAGCCAAGCCGGGACAGGGGGTGAAAAACTGTTTTTT. Its translation: CASSQAGTGGEKLFF.

This clonotype was seen a handful of times. The chain carries TRBV21-1 and TRBJ2-5. TRBV21-1 is described as a pseudogene. The CDR3 consists of 17 residues. CDR3 in amino acids: CASSKAVERRIQETQYF. The CDR3 region has the DNA TGTGCCAGCAGCAAAGCGGTGGAGAGACGTATCCAAGAGACCCAGTACTTC.

In this sample, this clonotype turned up many times. CDR3 in amino acids: CASSLMSGQGGGYTF. As DNA, the CDR3 is TGTGCCAGCAGTTTGATGTCGGGACAGGGGGGTGGCTACACCTTC. The rearrangement joins TRBV12-3 or TRBV12-4 to TRBJ1-2, with 11 bases aligning to TRBD1. J lost 7 bases, V lost 3 bases, and 7 bases had no gene match. The CDR3 spans 15 residues.

This clonotype was detected ten times or more. J is TRBJ1-6 and V is TRBV4-3, with 8 bases aligning to TRBD1. CDR3 length: 18 amino acids. CDR1 is LGHNA, CDR2 YSLEER, per germline. V lost 0 bases and J lost 10; bases outside the gene matches: 14. The CDR3 DNA follows: TGCGCCAGCAGCCAAGAACCGAGGACAGGGCCTTATAGGTCACCCCTCCACTTT. It encodes CASSQEPRTGPYRSPLHF.

The chain joins TRBV7-8 to TRBJ2-3; TRBD2 aligns across 7 bases. The CDR3 length is 17 residues. V shed 3 bases and J 2 bases; nucleotides not matched to a gene: 11. Germline CDR1 reads SGHVS; CDR2 reads FQNEAQ. DNA of the CDR3: TGTGCCAGCAGCTTTCGGGGTCGGGGGGAGATCACAGATACGCAGTATTTT. It is translated as CASSFRGRGEITDTQYF.

This clonotype showed up just a few times. The chain has TRBV3-1 and TRBJ2-5; 9 nucleotides line up with TRBD2. CDR3 length: 16 residues. Germline CDR1 and CDR2: LGHDT and YNNKEL (reference sequence). J lost 4 bases, V lost 1 base, and 7 bases had no gene match. CDR3 sequence: CASSQATGTSRETQYF. DNA of the CDR3: TGTGCCAGCAGCCAAGCAACTGGGACTAGCCGAGAGACCCAGTACTTC.

Many counts were recorded for this clonotype. The V call is TRBV7-2, the J call TRBJ2-7; possibly TRBD2 for D (5 bases). Looked up from germline, CDR1 is SGHTA and CDR2 is FQGNSA. This CDR3 contains 16 residues. Trimming removed 0 bases at V and 4 bases at J, with 16 bases between. CDR3 bases: TGTGCCAGCAGCTTAGCGTACCCCCGGGGTTTATACGAGCAGTACTTC. Its translation: CASSLAYPRGLYEQYF. The whole variable domain, filled in from reference TRBV7-2 and TRBJ2-7, reads GAGVSQSPSNKVTEKGKDVELRCDPISGHTALYWYRQSLGQGLEFLIYFQGNSAPDKSGLPSDRFSAERTGGSVSTLTIQRTQQEDSAVYLCASSLAYPRGLYEQYFGPGTRLTVT.

This clonotype was detected a few times. The genes are TRBV15 and TRBJ2-3; 8 nucleotides align to TRBD1. CDR3 size: 16 residues. Per germline, CDR1 LNHNV and CDR2 YYDKDF (reference sequence). Unmatched junction bases numbered 11, after V lost 0 bases and J lost 9 bases. The CDR3 DNA reads TGTGCCACCAGCAGAGATCTTTCCTTGAACAGGGGGACGCAGTATTTT. Its translation is CATSRDLSLNRGTQYF.

This clonotype turned up a few times. The genes are TRBV27 and TRBJ1-6; D is possibly TRBD1 (6 bases). Germline V gene lookup returns CDR1 MNHEY and CDR2 SMNVEV (reference sequence). Trimming cost V 5 bases and J 5 bases, with 16 bases left between them. The CDR3 extends over 16 amino acids. CDR3 DNA sequence: TGTGCCAGCAGTCCTTACGCGACAGGCGATAATTCACCCCTCCACTTT. This gives the protein CASSPYATGDNSPLHF.

In this sample, this clonotype turned up many times. The rearrangement joins TRBV27 to TRBJ2-7; 8 bases are shared with TRBD2. Germline CDR1 is MNHEY and CDR2 is SMNVEV (reference sequence). With V trimmed by 5 bases and J by 6 bases, 9 bases remained unmatched. This CDR3 comprises 14 residues. The CDR3 protein is CASSKTSAGGEQYF. The CDR3, as DNA: TGTGCCAGCAGTAAGACGTCTGCGGGGGGCGAGCAGTACTTC.

In this sample, this clonotype turned up many times. The rearrangement links TRBV6-2 or TRBV6-3 to TRBJ2-7; the D gene is possibly TRBD1 (7 bases). The CDR3 totals 16 residues. Germline-derived CDR1 and CDR2 are MNHEY and SVGEGT. Trimming pared 6 bases from V and 2 bases from J, leaving 20 bases between. CDR3 coding DNA: TGTGCCAGCAGAGGAGTCGGGGGACAGCCCGCCTACGAGCAGTACTTC. It is translated as CASRGVGGQPAYEQYF.

This clonotype came up a few times. This rearrangement joins TRBV20-1 to TRBJ2-3, with D hard to call. The CDR3 loop spans 15 amino acids. Trimming left V 4 bases short and J 0 bases short, with 14 bases between. CDR1 is DFQATT, CDR2 SNEGSKA, per germline (reference sequence). The CDR3 DNA follows: TGCAGTGCTACGGACCCGAAGACTAGCACAGATACGCAGTATTTT. This codes for CSATDPKTSTDTQYF.

Ten or more counts support this clonotype. The chain employs TRBV5-1 and TRBJ2-3, with 9 bases matching TRBD1. The J segment lost 4 bases and the V segment lost 2 bases, leaving 5 bases of the junction unmatched. CDR3 length: 15 residues. Germline V gene data show CDR1 as SGHRS and CDR2 as YFSETQ. The CDR3 here is CASSFWDRVADTQYF. In DNA, the CDR3 is TGCGCCAGCAGCTTTTGGGACAGGGTCGCAGATACGCAGTATTTT.

The sample holds many counts of this clonotype. The junction and the germline gene differ at one end; a read error may be behind it. J is TRBJ2-5 and V is TRBV6-2 or TRBV6-3; a weak D match, TRBD1 (5 bases). Per germline, CDR1 MNHEY and CDR2 SVGEGT. This CDR3 contains 13 residues. DNA for the CDR3: TGTGCCAGCAGCCCCCCTTCGCCGACACAGGCGAAATTC. It specifies CASSPPSPTQAKF.

This chain joins TRBV12-5 and TRBJ1-2, with D maybe TRBD1 (5 bases). CDR1 and CDR2 (germline): LGHNT, FRNRAP. Trimming removed 3 bases from V and 4 bases from J, with 9 bases in between. The CDR3 loop spans 13 amino acids. The DNA for the CDR3 is TGTGCTAGTGGTTTATGGGGGGTCTATGGCTACACCTTC. The encoded protein is CASGLWGVYGYTF.

The chain couples TRBV5-1 to TRBJ2-5; the D gene is possibly TRBD2 (6 bases). The CDR3 covers 15 residues. V lost 3 bases and J lost 1, with 13 bases in between. Germline lookup yields CDR1 SGHRS and CDR2 YFSETQ. CDR3 nucleotide sequence: TGCGCCAGCAGCTGGGGAGCGGGCCGCCAAGAGACCCAGTACTTC. Translating gives CASSWGAGRQETQYF.

The chain employs TRBV27 and TRBJ1-6, with D unclear. The CDR3 length is 17 residues. The V and J ends lost 5 bases and 0 bases respectively, with 14 bases between them. Looked up from germline, CDR1 is MNHEY and CDR2 is SMNVEV (reference sequence). The CDR3 is CASSVRPISSYNSPLHF. CDR3 nucleotides: TGTGCCAGCAGTGTCCGCCCAATAAGCTCCTATAATTCACCCCTCCACTTT.

In this sample, this clonotype turned up many times. CDR3 sequence: CASSLLQRYNEQFF. The CDR3 DNA follows: TGTGCCAGCAGTTTATTGCAGCGTTACAATGAGCAGTTCTTC. This rearrangement joins TRBV27 to TRBJ2-1; D uncertain. V gave up 1 base and J gave up 4 bases, with 8 bases separating them. This CDR3 comprises 14 residues. CDR1 and CDR2 (germline): MNHEY, SMNVEV (reference sequence).

Turning to this clonotype: A single base separates this from a much larger clone, so it may be a read error. The rearrangement joins TRBV6-2 or TRBV6-3 to TRBJ1-6, with D maybe TRBD1 (5 bases). CDR3 length: 13 residues. CDR1 and CDR2 (germline): MNHEY, SVGEGT. The CDR3 reads CAGSYDSNSPLHF. The CDR3 DNA sequence: TGTGCCGGCAGTTATGACAGTAATTCACCCCTCCACTTT.

This clonotype was picked up a small number of times. V usage is TRBV3-1 and J usage is TRBJ2-7; the D is unclear. Trimming stripped 3 bases from V and 5 bases from J, with 17 bases between. This CDR3 contains 15 residues. Germline V gene data show CDR1 as LGHDT and CDR2 as YNNKEL (reference sequence). CDR3 region: CASSQDRWICHEQYF. The CDR3 nucleotides are TGTGCCAGCAGCCAGGACCGTTGGATCTGCCACGAGCAGTACTTC.

This clonotype turned up a few times. This chain joins TRBV27 and TRBJ1-2; D remains ambiguous. Trimming removed 2 bases at V and 0 bases at J, with 25 bases between. This CDR3 has 20 amino acids. Germline V gene sequence: CDR1 MNHEY, CDR2 SMNVEV (reference sequence). The CDR3: CASSLTRGEGRVVPNYGYTF. The DNA of the CDR3 is TGTGCCAGCAGTTTAACCCGAGGTGAAGGCCGCGTTGTCCCTAACTATGGCTACACCTTC.

This rearrangement joins TRBV7-2 to TRBJ2-5; perhaps TRBD2 as D (6 bases). The CDR3 extends over 15 amino acids. CDR1 is SGHTA, CDR2 FQGNSA, per germline. V lost 5 bases and J 3 bases, leaving 16 bases between the germline ends. The CDR3 bases are TGTGCCAGCAGCCGCGCGCCGGGGGTAAAAGAGACCCAGTACTTC. Translated: CASSRAPGVKETQYF.

This chain uses TRBV7-9 with TRBJ1-3; D ambiguous. The CDR3 spans 15 residues. Trimming stripped 10 bases from V and 0 bases from J, with 16 bases between. The germline gives CDR1 SEHNR, CDR2 FQNEAQ (reference sequence). CDR3 loop: CAIRIGSGSGNTIYF. The CDR3 nucleotides read TGTGCCATCCGAATCGGCAGCGGCTCTGGAAACACCATATATTTT.

J is TRBJ1-6 and V is TRBV12-3 or TRBV12-4; D is unclear. The CDR3 loop spans 14 amino acids. The V end lost 8 bases, the J end lost 0 bases, and 8 bases lay between the germline ends. For the CDR3, the DNA is TGTGCCAGCCGTTACAGCTCCTATAATTCACCCCTCCACTTT. This gives the protein CASRYSSYNSPLHF.

As concerns this clonotype: One end of the junction is discordant with germline, which a read error may explain. The chain is built from TRBV27 and TRBJ1-4, with 7 nucleotides matching TRBD1. The CDR3 runs 14 residues. Germline loops: CDR1 MNHEY, CDR2 SMNVEV (reference sequence). CDR3 region: CASRRQGGNDKLFF. DNA of the CDR3: TGTGCCAGCAGGCGACAGGGCGGCAATGATAAACTGTTTTTT.

This clonotype appeared many times. The chain combines TRBV4-1 with TRBJ2-4; D is uncertain. The ends were cut back, 0 bases at V and 8 bases at J, with 5 bases in the middle. This CDR3 is built from 12 residues. In germline, CDR1 is MGHRA, CDR2 YSYEKL. CDR3 bases: TGCGCCAGCAGCCAAGATCTGGACATTCAGTACTTC. This codes for CASSQDLDIQYF.

This clonotype has a single count. This chain connects TRBV12-5 to TRBJ2-3; D gene unclear. The CDR3 has 13 residues. Trimming shortened V by 6 bases and J by 4 bases, and 11 bases separated the two germline ends. The germline V gene encodes CDR1 LGHNT and CDR2 FRNRAP. The CDR3, as DNA: TGTGCTAGTGGCTCAGAGAAGGCAGATACGCAGTATTTT. It specifies CASGSEKADTQYF.

This clonotype was recorded at least ten times. The V and J genes are TRBV28 and TRBJ1-5; 10 bases agree with TRBD1. Trimming removed 10 bases from V and 8 bases from J; junction bases left unmatched: 14. Germline V lookup: CDR1 MDHEN, CDR2 SYDVKM. CDR3 length: 15 residues. CDR3 amino acids: CAIALRWGQGKPQHF. CDR3 sequence (DNA): TGTGCCATCGCCCTGCGTTGGGGACAGGGGAAGCCCCAGCATTTT.

For this clonotype: This may come from a read error, since a much larger clone is one base off. The chain carries TRBV5-4 and TRBJ2-3; 9 nucleotides line up with TRBD2. The CDR3 sequence is 16 residues long. CDR1 is SGHNT, CDR2 YYREEE, per germline (reference sequence). CDR3 nucleotides: TGTACCAGCAGCTTGGTAGGGACTAGCCTGTCTGATACGCAGTATTTT. This translates into CTSSLVGTSLSDTQYF.